This T cell receptor beta chain originates from a study of shared clonotypes between healthy human individuals. CDR1 and CDR2 from the germline V gene are MNHNY and SVGAGI (reference sequence). The CDR3 spans 16 residues. V dropped 6 bases and J dropped 1; count of bases not matched to a gene: 7. As processed by the authors: ImmunoSEQ output held junction-only sequences without quality scores, so filtering differed. Profiling relied on immunoSEQ multiplex PCR, and the TCRdb table lists in-frame clones only, not all of them. V, J and clone size are those of that table, while D and trimming were read from the DNA. The sample consists of about 2.5 million clones, just under 95% of them appearing once.

This sequence originates from a man between 18 and 29 years old in good health. Some clones in this sample may be carry-over from other donors' samples. Sequences were obtained from naive CD4+ T cells from PBMCs. The subset here: CD45RA+ positively selected. The chain links TRBV6-6 to TRBJ2-1, with 9 bases that match TRBD2. CDR3 loop: CASSALAGSSYNEQFF. In nucleotides, the CDR3 is TGTGCCAGCAGCGCACTAGCGGGCTCTTCCTACAATGAGCAGTTCTTC.